The following is a T cell receptor beta chain sequence with its context. Antigen: not known. Profiling relied on immunoSEQ multiplex PCR, and the TCRdb table lists in-frame clones only, not all of them. The table has 120,000 or so clones, approximately 83% seen once. These data are taken from a study of T cell responses to AZD1222 COVID-19 vaccine. As for the study in general: Whether given at about 4 or about 12 weeks, second doses were pooled. Findings and caveats of the study: It was only after the peak T cell response that any repertoires were sampled. Donors were chiefly white British, with a greater number of females, and clonal diversity was perhaps underestimated.

V was pared by 4 bases and J by 5 bases, with 1 base of the junction left unmatched. In germline, CDR1 is GTSNPN, CDR2 SVGIG (reference sequence). This CDR3 contains 12 residues. This TCR derives from an adult in good health. The gene calls are TRBV30 and TRBJ2-2; 7 bases fit TRBD1. The sequencing used peripheral blood, collected on day 0 of AZD1222 vaccination. The CDR3 DNA reads as TGTGCCTGGAACAGGGGTACCGGGGAGCTGTTTTTT. Amino acid sequence: CAWNRGTGELFF.